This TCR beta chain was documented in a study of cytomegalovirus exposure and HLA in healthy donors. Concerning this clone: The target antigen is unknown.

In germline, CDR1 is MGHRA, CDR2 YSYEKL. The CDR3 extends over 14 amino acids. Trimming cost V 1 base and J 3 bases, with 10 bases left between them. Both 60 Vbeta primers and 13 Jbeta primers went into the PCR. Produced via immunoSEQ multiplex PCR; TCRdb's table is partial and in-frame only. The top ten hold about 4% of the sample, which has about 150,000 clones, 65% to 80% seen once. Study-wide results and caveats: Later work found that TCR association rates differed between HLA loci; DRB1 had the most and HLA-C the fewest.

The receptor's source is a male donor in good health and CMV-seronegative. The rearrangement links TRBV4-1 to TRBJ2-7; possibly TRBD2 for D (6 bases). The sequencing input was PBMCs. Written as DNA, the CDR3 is TGCGCCAGCAGCCAAGGGAGCGGGTACTACGAGCAGTACTTC. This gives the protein CASSQGSGYYEQYF.